The T cell receptor beta chain under discussion was sequenced for a study of cytotoxic CD8 clonotypes in ibrutinib-treated CLL. CDR3 length: 17 amino acids. Germline V gene sequence: CDR1 SQVTM, CDR2 ANQGSEA. Trimming cost V 5 bases and J 3 bases; bases outside gene matches: 10. Some clones are missing from TCRdb's copy, which holds only in-frame ones; the method was immunoSEQ multiplex PCR. The sample yields fewer than 300,000 clones, around 76% seen once. The material was PBMCs, obtained at disease progression, from a patient treated with ibrutinib. This clonotype originated in a human donor with chronic lymphocytic leukemia. The rearrangement links TRBV29-1 to TRBJ2-7; 16 bases match TRBD2. CDR3 nucleotide sequence: TGCAGCGTTCATTCAAGGGGACTAGCGGGAGGGGGCTACGAGCAGTACTTC. Translating gives CSVHSRGLAGGGYEQYF.